This T cell receptor beta chain was captured by sequencing in a study of graft-versus-host responses after intestinal transplantation. Study-level information: Recipients had transplants, and these were multivisceral, liver-intestinal, or isolated intestinal. Induction with anti-thymocyte globulin, then tacrolimus and steroids for around three years, was given to all recipients.

Findings of the study overall: Present in recipient marrow, GvH clones included some that appeared first in ileum or blood. Peak circulating GvH clone levels tracked with early post-transplant HvG declines.

The table came from immunoSEQ multiplex PCR; TCRdb's copy has only in-frame clones and leaves some out. The repertoire holds tens of thousands of clones, with 70% to 90% as singletons. The CDR3 is 12 residues long. Unmatched junction bases numbered 9, after V lost 9 bases and J lost 8 bases. CDR1 is MNHEY and CDR2 is SMNVEV in the germline V gene (reference sequence). Concerning this clone: Its antigen is not identified.

This rearrangement joins TRBV27 to TRBJ1-2; TRBD1 matches 7 bases. The starting material was unstimulated CD4+ T cells sorted from spleen or lymph node cells, obtained before transplant. The receptor's source is a human donor who was the organ donor for an intestinal transplant. CDR3 loop: CARLQGRGGYTF. In nucleotides, the CDR3 is TGTGCCAGATTACAGGGGAGAGGGGGCTACACCTTC.